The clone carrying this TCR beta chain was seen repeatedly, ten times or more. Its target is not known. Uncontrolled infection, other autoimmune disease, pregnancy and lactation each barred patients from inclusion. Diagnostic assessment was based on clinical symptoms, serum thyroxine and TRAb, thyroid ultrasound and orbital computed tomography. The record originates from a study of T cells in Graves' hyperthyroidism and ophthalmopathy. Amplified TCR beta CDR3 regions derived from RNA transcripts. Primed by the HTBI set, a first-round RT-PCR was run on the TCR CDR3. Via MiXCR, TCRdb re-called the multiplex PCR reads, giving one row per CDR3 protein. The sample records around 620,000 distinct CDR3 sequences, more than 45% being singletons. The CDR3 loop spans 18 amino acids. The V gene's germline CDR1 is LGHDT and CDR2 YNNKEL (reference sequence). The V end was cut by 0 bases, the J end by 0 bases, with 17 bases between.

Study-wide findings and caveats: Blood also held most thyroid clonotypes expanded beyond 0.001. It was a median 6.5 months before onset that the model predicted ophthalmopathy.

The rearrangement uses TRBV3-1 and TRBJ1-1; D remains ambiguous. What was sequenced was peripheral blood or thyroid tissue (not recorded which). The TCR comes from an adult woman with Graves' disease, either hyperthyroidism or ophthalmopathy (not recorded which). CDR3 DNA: TGTGCCAGCAGCCAAGATCTGGGCAGCTATTTCATGAACACTGAAGCTTTCTTT. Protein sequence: CASSQDLGSYFMNTEAFF.